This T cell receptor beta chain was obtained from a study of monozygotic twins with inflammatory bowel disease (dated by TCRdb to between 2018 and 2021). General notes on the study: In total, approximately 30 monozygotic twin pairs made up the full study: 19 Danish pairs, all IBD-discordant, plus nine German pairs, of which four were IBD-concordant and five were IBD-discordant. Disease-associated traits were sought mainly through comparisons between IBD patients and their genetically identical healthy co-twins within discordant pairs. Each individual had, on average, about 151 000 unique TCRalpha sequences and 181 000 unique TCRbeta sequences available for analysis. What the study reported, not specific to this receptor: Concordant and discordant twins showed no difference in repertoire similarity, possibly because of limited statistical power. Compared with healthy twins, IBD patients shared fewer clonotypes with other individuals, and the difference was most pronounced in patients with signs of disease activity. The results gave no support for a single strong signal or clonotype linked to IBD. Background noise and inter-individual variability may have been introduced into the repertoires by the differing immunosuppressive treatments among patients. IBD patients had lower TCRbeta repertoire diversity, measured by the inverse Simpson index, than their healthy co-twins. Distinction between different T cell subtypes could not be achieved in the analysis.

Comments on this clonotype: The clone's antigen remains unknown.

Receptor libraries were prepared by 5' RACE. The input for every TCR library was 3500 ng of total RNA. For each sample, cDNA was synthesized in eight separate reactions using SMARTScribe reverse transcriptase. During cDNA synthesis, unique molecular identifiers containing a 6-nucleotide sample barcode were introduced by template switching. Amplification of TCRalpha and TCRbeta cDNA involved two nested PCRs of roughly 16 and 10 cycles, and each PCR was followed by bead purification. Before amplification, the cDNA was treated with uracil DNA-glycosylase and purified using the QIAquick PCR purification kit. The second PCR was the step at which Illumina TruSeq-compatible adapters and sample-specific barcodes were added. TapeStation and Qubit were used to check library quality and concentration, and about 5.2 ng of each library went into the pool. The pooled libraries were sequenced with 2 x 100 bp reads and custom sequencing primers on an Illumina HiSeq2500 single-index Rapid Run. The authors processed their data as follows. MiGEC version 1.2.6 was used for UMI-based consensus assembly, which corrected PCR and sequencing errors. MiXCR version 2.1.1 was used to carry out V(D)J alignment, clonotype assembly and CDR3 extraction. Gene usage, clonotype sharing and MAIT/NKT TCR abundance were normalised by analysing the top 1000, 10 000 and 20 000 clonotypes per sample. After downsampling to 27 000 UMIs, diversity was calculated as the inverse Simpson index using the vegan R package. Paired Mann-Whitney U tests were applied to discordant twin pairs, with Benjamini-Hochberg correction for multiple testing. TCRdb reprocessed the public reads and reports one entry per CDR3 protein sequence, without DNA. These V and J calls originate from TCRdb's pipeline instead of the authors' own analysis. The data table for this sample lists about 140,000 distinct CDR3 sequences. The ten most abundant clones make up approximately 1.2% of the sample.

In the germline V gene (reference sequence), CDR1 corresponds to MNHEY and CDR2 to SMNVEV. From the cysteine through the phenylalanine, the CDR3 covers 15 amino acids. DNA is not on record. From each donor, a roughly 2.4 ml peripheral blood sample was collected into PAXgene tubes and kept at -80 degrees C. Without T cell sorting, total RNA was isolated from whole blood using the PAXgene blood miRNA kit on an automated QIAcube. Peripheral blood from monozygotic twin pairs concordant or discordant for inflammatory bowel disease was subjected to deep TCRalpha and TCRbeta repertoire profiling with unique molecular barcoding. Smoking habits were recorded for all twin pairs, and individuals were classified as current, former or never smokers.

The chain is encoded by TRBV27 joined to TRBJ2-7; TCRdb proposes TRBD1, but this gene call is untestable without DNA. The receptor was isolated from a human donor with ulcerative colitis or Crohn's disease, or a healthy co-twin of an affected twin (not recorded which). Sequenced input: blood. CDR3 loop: CASRYSGTGPYEQYF.